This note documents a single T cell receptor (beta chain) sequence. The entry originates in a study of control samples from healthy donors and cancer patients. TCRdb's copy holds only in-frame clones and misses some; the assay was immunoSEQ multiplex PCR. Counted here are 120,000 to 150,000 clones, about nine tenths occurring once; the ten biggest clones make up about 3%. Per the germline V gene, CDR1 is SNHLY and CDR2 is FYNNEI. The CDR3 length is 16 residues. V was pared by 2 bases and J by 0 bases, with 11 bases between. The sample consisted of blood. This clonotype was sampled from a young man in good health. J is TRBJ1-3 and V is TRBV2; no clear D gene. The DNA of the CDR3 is TGTGCCAGCAGTGAATCCTTTTCCAGCTCTGGAAACACCATATATTTT. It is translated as CASSESFSSSGNTIYF.